The next 11 T cell receptor beta chains were all read from a single sample in a study of blood T cell repertoires in COVID-19. Repertoires were generated with immunoSEQ multiplex PCR, while TCRdb's copy carries only in-frame clones and drops some. The table shows around 60,000 clones, with about 79% occurring only once. Sequenced material: peripheral blood. The receptors come from a woman in her sixties with acute or convalescent COVID-19.

This chain links TRBV4-2 with TRBJ2-2; a weak D match, TRBD2 (6 bases). CDR3 length: 19 amino acids. Deletions cut 0 bases from V and 0 bases from J, with 17 bases between. In germline, CDR1 is LGHNA, CDR2 YNFKEQ. CDR3 residues: CASSQDWGSGFANTGELFF. CDR3 nucleotides: TGTGCCAGCAGCCAAGATTGGGGTAGCGGCTTCGCGAACACCGGGGAGCTGTTTTTT.

The rearrangement links TRBV7-3 to TRBJ2-5; possible D gene TRBD1, 6 bases. The germline V and J ends were trimmed by 6 bases and 1 base, with 9 bases remaining between them. The CDR3 runs to 13 residues. The germline CDR1 and CDR2 sequences are SGHTA and FQGTGA. The CDR3 coding sequence is TGTGCCAGCAGTCACAGGGCCCAAGAGACCCAGTACTTC. It is translated as CASSHRAQETQYF. The full variable domain, its missing parts supplied by reference TRBV7-3 and TRBJ2-5, is GAGVSQTPSNKVTEKGKYVELRCDPISGHTALYWYRQSLGQGPEFLIYFQGTGAADDSGLPNDRFFAVRPEGSVSTLKIQRTERGDSAVYLCASSHRAQETQYFGPGTRLLVL.

The chain links TRBV12-3 or TRBV12-4 to TRBJ1-5, with a possible D match to TRBD1 (6 bases). Trimming took off 6 bases at V and 5 bases at J, with 11 bases between the two ends. This CDR3 contains 13 residues. CDR3 DNA sequence: TGTGCCAGCAGCTGGACAGAGGATCAGCCCCAGCATTTT. Residues: CASSWTEDQPQHF.

This sequence joins TRBV5-6 and TRBJ1-2, with 11 bases that match TRBD1. Germline lookup yields CDR1 SGHDT and CDR2 YYEEEE. CDR3 length equals 14 residues. V lost 4 bases and J lost 8; bases outside the gene matches: 7. The CDR3 is CASSGAGQGEGYTF. The CDR3, as DNA: TGTGCCAGCAGCGGCGCGGGACAGGGGGAAGGCTACACCTTC.

This rearrangement joins TRBV28 to TRBJ1-2; possibly TRBD1 for D (5 bases). Germline loops: CDR1 MDHEN, CDR2 SYDVKM. This CDR3 contains 13 residues. V shed 4 bases and J shed 3 bases, with 9 bases lying between them. The CDR3 reads CASSWGSDYGYTF. The CDR3 DNA is TGTGCCAGCAGTTGGGGCAGCGACTATGGCTACACCTTC.

The J gene is TRBJ2-3, the V gene TRBV19; 8 bases line up with TRBD1. The V gene's germline CDR1 is LNHDA and CDR2 SQIVND (reference sequence). The CDR3 is made up of 16 amino acids. The V segment lost 5 bases and the J segment 4 bases; nucleotides outside the gene matches: 11. DNA for the CDR3: TGTGCCAGTAGTCCCCGCTGGACAGGGCAGGCAGATACGCAGTATTTT. The encoded protein is CASSPRWTGQADTQYF.

This clone was counted only a few times. The chain carries TRBV9 and TRBJ1-3; maybe TRBD1 (5 bases). Germline values: CDR1 SGDLS, CDR2 YYNGEE. The length of the CDR3 is 16 residues. V shed 4 bases and J shed 2 bases, with 16 bases lying between them. CDR3 DNA sequence: TGTGCCAGCAGCCCTAGGAGCGGGGGACCTGGAAACACCATATATTTT. Translation: CASSPRSGGPGNTIYF.

This clone appeared a few times. This rearrangement joins TRBV11-2 to TRBJ1-2; 8 bases are shared with TRBD1. Germline CDR1 reads SGHAT; CDR2 reads FQNNGV. The CDR3 sequence is 13 residues long. The trim removed 5 bases at V and 7 bases at J, leaving 6 bases unmatched. The CDR3 bases are TGTGCCAGCAGCCAAACAGGGGGAGGTGGCTACACCTTC. Its translation is CASSQTGGGGYTF. Together with reference TRBV11-2 and TRBJ1-2, the CDR3 gives the full variable domain: EAGVAQSPRYKIIEKRQSVAFWCNPISGHATLYWYQQILGQGPKLLIQFQNNGVVDDSQLPKDRFSAERLKGVDSTLKIQPAKLEDSAVYLCASSQTGGGGYTFGSGTRLTVV.

The chain links TRBV10-2 to TRBJ1-5, with D maybe TRBD1 (5 bases). CDR3 length equals 13 residues. Trimming removed 4 bases at V and 6 bases at J, with 10 bases between. Germline V gene sequence: CDR1 WSHSY, CDR2 SAAADI. Here the CDR3 DNA reads TGCGCCAGCAGTGGAGTGGGGGGTCAGCCCCAGCATTTT. It codes for CASSGVGGQPQHF.

This sequence joins TRBV4-1 and TRBJ1-1; D is unclear. Germline V gives CDR1 MGHRA, CDR2 YSYEKL. The CDR3 covers 17 residues. Trimming shortened V by 0 bases and J by 3 bases, and 17 bases separated the two germline ends. This chain's CDR3 is CASSQEGHWEADTEAFF. The CDR3 region has the DNA TGCGCCAGCAGCCAAGAAGGGCATTGGGAGGCGGACACTGAAGCTTTCTTT.

The chain links TRBV6-5 to TRBJ1-4; TRBD1 agrees at 8 bases. This CDR3 region has 15 residues. Germline trimming cut 6 bases from V and 5 bases from J; bases unmatched to any gene: 8. The germline V gene has CDR1 MNHEY and CDR2 SVGAGI. CDR3 coding DNA: TGTGCCAGCAGAGAGCCGGGACAGGTCAATGAAAAACTGTTTTTT. Translating gives CASREPGQVNEKLFF.